This TCR beta chain stems from a study of T cells after posttransplantation cyclophosphamide (dated by TCRdb to the mid-2010s). With respect to the entire study: Using TRB sequencing, the study followed how the T cell repertoire reconstituted after myeloablative bone marrow transplantation in which posttransplantation cyclophosphamide served as GVHD prophylaxis. Antigen receptor sequencing covered samples from some 36 PTCy-treated patients and about 17 of their related bone marrow donors. TRB sequencing was performed on blood from all 35 or so PTCy patients with 1-year posttransplant specimens. Up to roughly 3 additional blood samples from 2 to 5.2 years after transplant were also TRB-sequenced in 3 patients, as was pretransplant blood from a handful of patients. Because TRA and TRB clonality correlated tightly in fewer than 10 samples, the subsequent TCR analyses were limited to TRB only. Public TRB sequences were queried against a database of over 3,600 sequences associated with responses to pathogens, tumor antigens, self-antigens and alloantigens. The paper as a whole reports these results and caveats: The TRB repertoires of T cells infiltrating skin or the GI tract showed only limited overlap with the TRB repertoires found in blood. At 1-2 months, donor-recipient similarity was low but rose over the first year, and the later blood repertoires were often dominated by donor CD8+ memory clones. Across approximately 41 patients, TRB clonality was highly associated with recipient CMV seropositivity and CMV reactivation, and PTCy diversity was similar to diversity in CNI/methotrexate controls.

TRB sequencing was run on genomic DNA with either the immunoSEQ assay at survey resolution or the hsTCRB kit. On the authors' methods: The immunoSEQ software handled initial read processing, and the LymphoSeq R package was used for repertoire analyses. Clonality was computed as 1 minus normalized Shannon entropy; Gini coefficient was also calculated for each TRB dataset. To infer phenotypes in unsorted samples, TRB sequences from sorted subsets of the recipient or donor were mapped onto unsorted samples from the same recipient. Drawn from immuneACCESS, this table holds only the in-frame rearrangements with V and J called that TCRdb kept. Clones are partly lost; checked studies trace under half to an unresolved V gene and leave the rest unexplained. V and J calls and clone size are given by that table; D and trimming were obtained from the DNA. Counted in this sample were around 23,000 clones; approximately 86% of them appeared once. Of the sample, more than 2% is held by the ten largest clones.

The control group consisted of ten to eleven patients who received myeloablative marrow transplants with methotrexate plus a calcineurin inhibitor and who were sampled 1 year after transplant. Peripheral blood and bone marrow mononuclear cells were isolated by Ficoll-Hypaque density centrifugation and were cryopreserved. The CDR3 contains 14 residues, cysteine and phenylalanine counted. Of the read, only the CDR3 DNA is kept; its 42 bases are in frame from base 1. CDR1 and CDR2, looked up from the germline V gene, are SGHAT and FQNNGV. Relative to germline, V is 5 bases shorter and J is 1 base shorter, with 11 bases between their ends. Points on this clone: There is no known antigen for this receptor. The input lacks base qualities; no much larger clone sits a single base away.

This clonotype originated in a female patient younger than 45 who received an allogeneic stem cell transplant from an unrelated donor, was CMV-positive, and had acute and chronic GVHD. Some T cells may originate with the graft donor following a transplant. This receptor chain uses TRBV11-2 and TRBJ1-1, and possibly TRBD1, on 5 matching bases. Material: PBMCs, obtained about 400 days after allogeneic stem cell transplant with calcineurin inhibitor and methotrexate. The CDR3 sequence is CASSSRQGNTEAFF. Here is the DNA: TGTGCCAGCAGCAGTCGTCAGGGGAACACTGAAGCTTTCTTT.